Presented here are 9 T cell receptor beta chains from one specimen sequenced in a study of blood T cell repertoires in COVID-19. Clones were sequenced by immunoSEQ multiplex PCR, and TCRdb holds only the in-frame ones, with some missing. Here the sample spans about 200,000 clones, roughly 82% being singletons. Sequencing was performed on PBMCs or T cells enriched from blood (not recorded which). These receptors were obtained from a man aged 40-49 years who had recovered from COVID-19.

The chain links TRBV11-2 to TRBJ1-1; TRBD1 is a possible D gene (6 bases). Trimming pared 4 bases from V and 9 bases from J, leaving 21 bases between. The CDR3 is 15 amino acids. Germline-derived CDR1 and CDR2 are SGHAT and FQNNGV. CDR3: CASSSRMGAGDKAFF. The CDR3 region has the DNA TGTGCCAGCAGCTCACGGATGGGGGCGGGAGATAAAGCTTTCTTT.

CDR3 sequence reads: CASSGYTSGSGTGELFF. The CDR3 DNA is TGCGCCAGCAGCGGATATACTAGCGGGAGTGGGACCGGGGAGCTGTTTTTT. The J gene is TRBJ2-2, the V gene TRBV5-1; 11 bases are a match to TRBD2. The germline CDR1 and CDR2 sequences are SGHRS and YFSETQ. The V and J ends lost 4 bases and 5 bases, in that order; junction bases with no gene match: 10. The CDR3 has 17 amino acids.

This clone was observed once. The gene calls are TRBV28 and TRBJ2-7, with 7 bases that match TRBD2. After removal of 7 bases from V and 6 bases from J, the junction contained 9 bases not matched to a gene. There are 13 residues in the CDR3. Germline assignment: CDR1 MDHEN and CDR2 SYDVKM. Here the CDR3 DNA reads TGTGCCAGCACTGTTCGGGAGGATCGCGAGCAGTACTTC. It translates to CASTVREDREQYF.

This clone was seen only a few times. The chain combines TRBV19 with TRBJ1-5, with 8 bases that match TRBD1. This CDR3 contains 17 residues. Germline V gives CDR1 LNHDA, CDR2 SQIVND (reference sequence). After removal of 4 bases from V and 1 base from J, the junction contained 9 bases not matched to a gene. DNA for the CDR3: TGTGCCAGTAGTAGTACAGGGGGGGCCATGAGCAATCAGCCCCAGCATTTT. This codes for CASSSTGGAMSNQPQHF.

Only one count was recorded for this clone. A junction boundary mismatches the germline segment, possibly from a read error. The chain has TRBV6-2 or TRBV6-3 and TRBJ2-7; a possible D gene is TRBD1 (6 bases). The CDR3 totals 11 residues. The germline V gene has CDR1 MNHEY and CDR2 SVGEGT. The CDR3 protein is CASSNDRKPTF. CDR3 nucleotide sequence: TGTGCCAGCAGCAACGACAGGAAGCCCACCTTC.

V usage is TRBV7-2 and J usage is TRBJ1-2; 12 bases match TRBD1. V shed 2 bases and J 8 bases; nucleotides not matched to a gene: 9. The CDR3 runs 16 residues. Germline V gives CDR1 SGHTA, CDR2 FQGNSA. CDR3 protein: CASSLLRDRGLLGYTF. The CDR3 DNA reads TGTGCCAGCAGCTTATTAAGGGACAGGGGGCTGCTCGGCTACACCTTC. Supplemented by reference TRBV7-2 and TRBJ1-2, the full variable domain reads GAGVSQSPSNKVTEKGKDVELRCDPISGHTALYWYRQSLGQGLEFLIYFQGNSAPDKSGLPSDRFSAERTGGSVSTLTIQRTQQEDSAVYLCASSLLRDRGLLGYTFGSGTRLTVV.

A note on this clone: The sample contains more than one DNA sequence encoding this CDR3. V gene TRBV5-1 combines with J gene TRBJ2-1, with no clear D. Between the trimmed V and J ends, which lost 0 bases and 0 bases, there was a span of 7 bases. Germline loops: CDR1 SGHRS, CDR2 YFSETQ. The CDR3 covers 15 residues. CDR3 loop: CASSLASSSYNEQFF. CDR3 coding DNA: TGCGCCAGCAGCTTGGCCTCTAGCTCCTACAATGAGCAGTTCTTC.

The chain has TRBV2 and TRBJ1-6; D remains ambiguous. CDR1 is SNHLY and CDR2 is FYNNEI in the germline V gene. Trimming removed 3 bases from V and 3 bases from J, with 9 bases in between. The CDR3 covers 15 residues. CDR3: CASSDRTIYNSPLHF. The CDR3, as DNA: TGTGCCAGCAGTGACAGGACTATCTATAATTCACCCCTCCACTTT.

This clone was recorded a few times. The V call is TRBV5-4, the J call TRBJ2-5; TRBD2 is a possible D gene (6 bases). Germline V gene lookup returns CDR1 SGHNT and CDR2 YYREEE (reference sequence). Trimming stripped 3 bases from V and 4 bases from J, with 19 bases between. This CDR3 comprises 16 residues. The CDR3 DNA is TGTGCCAGCAGCTGGCCCAGTTCGGCGGGACGAGAGACCCAGTACTTC. Its translation: CASSWPSSAGRETQYF.